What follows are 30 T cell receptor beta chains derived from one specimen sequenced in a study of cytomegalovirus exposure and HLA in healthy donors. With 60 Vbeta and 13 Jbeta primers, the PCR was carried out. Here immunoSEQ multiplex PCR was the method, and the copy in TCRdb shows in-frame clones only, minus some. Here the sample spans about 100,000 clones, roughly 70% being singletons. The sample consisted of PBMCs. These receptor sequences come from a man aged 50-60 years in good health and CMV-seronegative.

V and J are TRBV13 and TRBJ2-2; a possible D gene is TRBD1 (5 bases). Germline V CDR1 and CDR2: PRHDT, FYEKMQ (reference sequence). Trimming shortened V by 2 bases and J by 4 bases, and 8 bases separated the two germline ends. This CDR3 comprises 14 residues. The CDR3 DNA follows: TGTGCCAGCAGCTTATGGCAGGGCACCGGGGAGCTGTTTTTT. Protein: CASSLWQGTGELFF.

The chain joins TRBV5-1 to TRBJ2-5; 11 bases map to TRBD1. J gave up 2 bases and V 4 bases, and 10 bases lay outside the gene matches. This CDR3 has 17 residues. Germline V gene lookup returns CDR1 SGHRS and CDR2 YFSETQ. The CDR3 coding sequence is TGCGCCAGCAGCCTCGGGACAGGGGGGGGCGGTCAAGAGACCCAGTACTTC. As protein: CASSLGTGGGGQETQYF.

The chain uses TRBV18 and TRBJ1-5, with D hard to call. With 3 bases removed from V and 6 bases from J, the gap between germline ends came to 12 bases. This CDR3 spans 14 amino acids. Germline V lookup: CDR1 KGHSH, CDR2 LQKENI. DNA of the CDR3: TGTGCCAGCTCACCTACAGATTTCGGTCAGCCCCAGCATTTT. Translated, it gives CASSPTDFGQPQHF.

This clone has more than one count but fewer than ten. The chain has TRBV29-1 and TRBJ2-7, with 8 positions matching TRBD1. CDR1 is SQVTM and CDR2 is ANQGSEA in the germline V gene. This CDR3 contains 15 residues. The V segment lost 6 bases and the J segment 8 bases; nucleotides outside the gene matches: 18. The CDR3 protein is CSVLPTGQVGSKQYF. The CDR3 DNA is TGCAGCGTACTTCCGACGGGACAGGTAGGCTCGAAGCAGTACTTC.

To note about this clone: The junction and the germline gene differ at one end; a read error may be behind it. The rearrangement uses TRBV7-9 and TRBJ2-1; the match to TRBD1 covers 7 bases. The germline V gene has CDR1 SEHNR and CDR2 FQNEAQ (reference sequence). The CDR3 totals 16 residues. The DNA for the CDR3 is TGTTCCAGCAGCTTAGATCCACCGGGACAGACCAATGAGCAGTTCTTC. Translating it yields CSSSLDPPGQTNEQFF.

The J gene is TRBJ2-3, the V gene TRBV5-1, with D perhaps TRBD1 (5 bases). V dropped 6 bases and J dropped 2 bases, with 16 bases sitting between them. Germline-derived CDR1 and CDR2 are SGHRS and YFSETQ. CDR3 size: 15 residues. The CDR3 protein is CASILGALTTDTQYF. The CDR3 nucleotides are TGCGCCAGCATATTAGGGGCATTGACCACAGATACGCAGTATTTT.

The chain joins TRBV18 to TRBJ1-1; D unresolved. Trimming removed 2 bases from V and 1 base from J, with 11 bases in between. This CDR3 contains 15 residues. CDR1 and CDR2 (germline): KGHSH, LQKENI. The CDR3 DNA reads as TGTGCCAGCTCACCAGGTAGGAGTCCGAACACTGAAGCTTTCTTT. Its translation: CASSPGRSPNTEAFF.

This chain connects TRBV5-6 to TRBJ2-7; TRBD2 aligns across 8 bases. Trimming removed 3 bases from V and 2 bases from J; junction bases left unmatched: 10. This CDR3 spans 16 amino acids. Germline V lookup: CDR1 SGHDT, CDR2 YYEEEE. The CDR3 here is CASSSILGTRTYEQYF. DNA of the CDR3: TGTGCCAGCAGCTCCATTTTAGGGACTAGGACCTACGAGCAGTACTTC.

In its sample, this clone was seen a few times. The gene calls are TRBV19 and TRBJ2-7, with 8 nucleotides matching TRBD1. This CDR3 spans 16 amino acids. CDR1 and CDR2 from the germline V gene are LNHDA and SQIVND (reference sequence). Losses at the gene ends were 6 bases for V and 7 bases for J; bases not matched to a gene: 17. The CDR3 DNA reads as TGTGCCAGTAGACAAACCGGGACAGGCAAATTTGGAGAGCAGTACTTC. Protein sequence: CASRQTGTGKFGEQYF. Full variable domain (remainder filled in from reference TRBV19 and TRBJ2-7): DGGITQSPKYLFRKEGQNVTLSCEQNLNHDAMYWYRQDPGQGLRLIYYSQIVNDFQKGDIAEGYSVSREKKESFPLTVTSAQKNPTAFYLCASRQTGTGKFGEQYFGPGTRLTVT.

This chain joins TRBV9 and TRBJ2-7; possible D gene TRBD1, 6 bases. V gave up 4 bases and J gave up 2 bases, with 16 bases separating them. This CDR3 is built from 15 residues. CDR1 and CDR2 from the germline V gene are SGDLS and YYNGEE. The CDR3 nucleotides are TGTGCCAGCAGCTTCAGGACAGACGGGCCCTACGAGCAGTACTTC. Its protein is CASSFRTDGPYEQYF.

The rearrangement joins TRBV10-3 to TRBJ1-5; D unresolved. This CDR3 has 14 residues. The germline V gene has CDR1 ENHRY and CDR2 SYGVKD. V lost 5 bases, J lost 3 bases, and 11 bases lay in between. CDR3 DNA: TGTGCCATCAGTATAGAGAGAATCAATCAGCCCCAGCATTTT. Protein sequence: CAISIERINQPQHF.

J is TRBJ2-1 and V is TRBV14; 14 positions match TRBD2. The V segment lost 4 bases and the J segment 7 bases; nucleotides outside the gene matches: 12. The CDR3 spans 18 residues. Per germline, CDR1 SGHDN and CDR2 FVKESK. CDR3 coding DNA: TGTGCCAGCAGCCCCACTCGACTAGCGGGAGGGCCAGGGAATGAGCAGTTCTTC. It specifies CASSPTRLAGGPGNEQFF.

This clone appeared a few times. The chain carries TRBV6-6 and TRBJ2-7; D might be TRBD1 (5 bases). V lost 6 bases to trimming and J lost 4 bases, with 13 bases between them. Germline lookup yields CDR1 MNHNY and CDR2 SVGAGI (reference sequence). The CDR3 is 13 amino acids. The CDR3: CASSFRDSYEQYF. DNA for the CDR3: TGTGCCAGCAGCTTCCGAGACAGTTACGAGCAGTACTTC.

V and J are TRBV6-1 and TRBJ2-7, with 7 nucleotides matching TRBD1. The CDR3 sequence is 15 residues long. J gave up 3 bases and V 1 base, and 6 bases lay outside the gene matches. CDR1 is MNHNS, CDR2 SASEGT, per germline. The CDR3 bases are TGTGCCAGCAGTGAAGGTGGGGCAGGGGGCTACGAGCAGTACTTC. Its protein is CASSEGGAGGYEQYF.

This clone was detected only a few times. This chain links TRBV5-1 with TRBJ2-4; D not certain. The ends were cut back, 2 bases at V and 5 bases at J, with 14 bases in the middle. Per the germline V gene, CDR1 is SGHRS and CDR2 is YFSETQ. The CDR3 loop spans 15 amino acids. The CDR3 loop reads CASSLSLPGQNIQYF. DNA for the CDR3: TGCGCCAGCAGCTTAAGCCTACCCGGTCAAAACATTCAGTACTTC. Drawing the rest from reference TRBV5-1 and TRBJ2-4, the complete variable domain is KAGVTQTPRYLIKTRGQQVTLSCSPISGHRSVSWYQQTPGQGLQFLFEYFSETQRNKGNFPGRFSGRQFSNSRSEMNVSTLELGDSALYLCASSLSLPGQNIQYFGAGTRLSVL.

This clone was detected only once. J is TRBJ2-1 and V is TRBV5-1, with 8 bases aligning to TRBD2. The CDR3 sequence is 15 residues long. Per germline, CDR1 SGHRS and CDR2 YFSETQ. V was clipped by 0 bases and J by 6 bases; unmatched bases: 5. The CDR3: CASSLVAGTSNEQFF. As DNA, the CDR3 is TGCGCCAGCAGCTTGGTTGCCGGGACTAGCAATGAGCAGTTCTTC. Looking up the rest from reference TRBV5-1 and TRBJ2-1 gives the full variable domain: KAGVTQTPRYLIKTRGQQVTLSCSPISGHRSVSWYQQTPGQGLQFLFEYFSETQRNKGNFPGRFSGRQFSNSRSEMNVSTLELGDSALYLCASSLVAGTSNEQFFGPGTRLTVL.

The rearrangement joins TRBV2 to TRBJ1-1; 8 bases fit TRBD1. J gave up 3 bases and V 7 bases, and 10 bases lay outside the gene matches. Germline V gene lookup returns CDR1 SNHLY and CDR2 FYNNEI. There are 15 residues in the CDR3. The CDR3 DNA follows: TGTGCCAGCAAAGACGAGACAGGGGATGACACTGAAGCTTTCTTT. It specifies CASKDETGDDTEAFF.

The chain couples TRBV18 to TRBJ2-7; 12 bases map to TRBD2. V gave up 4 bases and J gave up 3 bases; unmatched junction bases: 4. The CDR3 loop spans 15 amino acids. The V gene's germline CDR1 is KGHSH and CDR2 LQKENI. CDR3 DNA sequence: TGTGCCAGCTCACGACTAGCGGGAGATATCTACGAGCAGTACTTC. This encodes CASSRLAGDIYEQYF.

The CDR3 DNA reads TGCAGCGTTGCAGTTGGGACAGGGGTTTCAGATACGCAGTATTTT. The encoded protein is CSVAVGTGVSDTQYF. The V and J genes are TRBV29-1 and TRBJ2-3; 10 nucleotides line up with TRBD1. This CDR3 contains 15 residues. The germline V gene has CDR1 SQVTM and CDR2 ANQGSEA. V was pared by 4 bases and J by 4 bases, with 8 bases of the junction left unmatched.

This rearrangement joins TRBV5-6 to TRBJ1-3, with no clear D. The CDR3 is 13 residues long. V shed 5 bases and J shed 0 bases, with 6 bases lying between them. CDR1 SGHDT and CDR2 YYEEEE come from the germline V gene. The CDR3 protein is CASRWASGNTIYF. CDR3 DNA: TGTGCCAGCAGGTGGGCCTCTGGAAACACCATATATTTT.

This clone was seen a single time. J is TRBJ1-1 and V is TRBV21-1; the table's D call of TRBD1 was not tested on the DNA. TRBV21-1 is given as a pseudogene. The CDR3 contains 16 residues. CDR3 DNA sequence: TGTGCCAGCAGCGGACAGGGCCTTCTAAAGAGTACTGAAGCTTTCTTT. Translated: CASSGQGLLKSTEAFF.

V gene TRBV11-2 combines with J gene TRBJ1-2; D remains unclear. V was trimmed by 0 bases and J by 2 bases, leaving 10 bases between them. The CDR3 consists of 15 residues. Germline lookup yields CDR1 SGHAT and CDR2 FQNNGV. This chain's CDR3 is CASSLDHGVNYGYTF. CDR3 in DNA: TGTGCCAGCAGCTTAGATCACGGGGTCAACTATGGCTACACCTTC. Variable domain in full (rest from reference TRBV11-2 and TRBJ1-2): EAGVAQSPRYKIIEKRQSVAFWCNPISGHATLYWYQQILGQGPKLLIQFQNNGVVDDSQLPKDRFSAERLKGVDSTLKIQPAKLEDSAVYLCASSLDHGVNYGYTFGSGTRLTVV.

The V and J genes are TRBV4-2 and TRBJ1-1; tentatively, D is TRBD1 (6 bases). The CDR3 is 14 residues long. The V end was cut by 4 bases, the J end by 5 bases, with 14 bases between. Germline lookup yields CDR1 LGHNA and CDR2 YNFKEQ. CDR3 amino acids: CASSRAGVGTEAFF. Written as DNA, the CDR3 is TGTGCCAGCAGCCGAGCAGGGGTAGGAACTGAAGCTTTCTTT.

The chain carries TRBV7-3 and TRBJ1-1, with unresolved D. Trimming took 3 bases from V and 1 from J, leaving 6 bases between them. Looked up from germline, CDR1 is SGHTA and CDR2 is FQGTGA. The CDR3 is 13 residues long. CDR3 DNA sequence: TGTGCCAGCAGCTTTGAGGAGAACACTGAAGCTTTCTTT. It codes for CASSFEENTEAFF.

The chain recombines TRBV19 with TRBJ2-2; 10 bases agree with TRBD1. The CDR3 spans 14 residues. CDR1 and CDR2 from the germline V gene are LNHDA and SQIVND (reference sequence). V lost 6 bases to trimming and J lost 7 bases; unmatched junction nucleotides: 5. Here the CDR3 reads CASRRQGAGGELFF. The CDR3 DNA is TGTGCCAGTAGGCGACAGGGGGCCGGCGGGGAGCTGTTTTTT.

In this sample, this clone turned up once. CDR3 coding DNA: TGTGCCAGCAGTCAAGACTTAGGGGCGGATGGCTACACCTTC. Its protein is CASSQDLGADGYTF. This rearrangement joins TRBV6-4 to TRBJ1-2; weak D call: TRBD1 (5 bases). Germline assignment: CDR1 MRHNA and CDR2 SNTAGT. The CDR3 contains 14 residues. The germline V and J ends were trimmed by 5 bases and 6 bases, with 16 bases remaining between them.

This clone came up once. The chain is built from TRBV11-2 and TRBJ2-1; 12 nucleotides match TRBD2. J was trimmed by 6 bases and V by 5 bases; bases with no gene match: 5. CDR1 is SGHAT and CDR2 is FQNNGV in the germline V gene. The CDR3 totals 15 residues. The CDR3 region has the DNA TGTGCCAGCAGCCCGAGACTAGCGGGAGCCAATGAGCAGTTCTTC. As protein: CASSPRLAGANEQFF.

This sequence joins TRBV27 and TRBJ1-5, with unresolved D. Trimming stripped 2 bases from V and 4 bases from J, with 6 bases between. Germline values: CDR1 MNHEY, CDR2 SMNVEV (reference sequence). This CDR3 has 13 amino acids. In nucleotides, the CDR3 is TGTGCCAGCAGTTTAAGGGAGAATCAGCCCCAGCATTTT. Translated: CASSLRENQPQHF.

The CDR3 DNA sequence: TGTGCCAGCAGCTTAGCGGCAGGGGGCTACACCTTC. Translated: CASSLAAGGYTF. This chain uses TRBV7-9 with TRBJ1-2, with a tentative D call TRBD1 (5 bases). The CDR3 length is 12 residues. Trimming shortened V by 0 bases and J by 8 bases, and 7 bases separated the two germline ends. The germline V gene has CDR1 SEHNR and CDR2 FQNEAQ (reference sequence).

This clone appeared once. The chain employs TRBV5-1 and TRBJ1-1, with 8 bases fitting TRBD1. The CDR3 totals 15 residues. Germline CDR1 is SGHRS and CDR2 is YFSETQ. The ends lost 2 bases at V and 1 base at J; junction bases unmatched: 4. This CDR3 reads CASSLTGQANTEAFF. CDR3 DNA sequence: TGCGCCAGCAGCTTAACGGGACAGGCGAACACTGAAGCTTTCTTT.